A single sample gave rise to the 9 T cell receptor beta chains below, sequenced in a study of T cell responses to AZD1222 COVID-19 vaccine. The method was immunoSEQ multiplex PCR; TCRdb's version includes in-frame clones alone and lacks a portion of them. Of tens of thousands of clones listed, 85% to 90% are singletons. The sample here was peripheral blood, taken on day 0 of AZD1222 vaccination. The receptors here all came from an adult in good health.

The rearrangement uses TRBV19 and TRBJ2-6; possibly TRBD2 for D (6 bases). The V end lost 9 bases, the J end lost 0 bases, and 15 bases lay between the germline ends. The CDR3 is made up of 16 amino acids. The germline V gene encodes CDR1 LNHDA and CDR2 SQIVND (reference sequence). The CDR3 protein is CASHNSGTSGANVLTF. The CDR3 DNA is TGTGCCAGCCATAATAGCGGAACCTCTGGGGCCAACGTCCTGACTTTC.

In DNA form, the CDR3 reads TGTGCCAGCAGCTTAAAACAGGGTTCGGCTTTCTTT. Amino acids: CASSLKQGSAFF. The V call is TRBV11-1, the J call TRBJ1-1, with D tentatively TRBD1 (6 bases). CDR1 SGHAT and CDR2 FQDESV come from the germline V gene (reference sequence). Trimming stripped 2 bases from V and 11 bases from J, with 12 bases between. This CDR3 is built from 12 residues.

The gene calls are TRBV30 and TRBJ2-1; 8 bases match TRBD2. In germline, CDR1 is GTSNPN, CDR2 SVGIG (reference sequence). V lost 2 bases, J lost 8 bases, and 2 bases stayed unmatched. CDR3 length equals 12 residues. The chain's CDR3 is CAWSPGGDEQFF. The DNA for the CDR3 is TGTGCCTGGAGTCCCGGGGGGGATGAGCAGTTCTTC.

This chain links TRBV19 with TRBJ1-1; no definite D call. Germline assignment: CDR1 LNHDA and CDR2 SQIVND (reference sequence). Trimming removed 3 bases at V and 8 bases at J, with 16 bases between. This CDR3 region has 14 residues. The CDR3 coding sequence is TGTGCCAGTAGTATGTCCCTCCGGAGCGCGGAAGCTTTCTTT. Translation: CASSMSLRSAEAFF.

This clone has just one count. V gene TRBV7-2 combines with J gene TRBJ1-4; 8 bases map to TRBD1. The CDR3 loop spans 14 amino acids. V lost 6 bases, J lost 8 bases, and 8 bases stayed unmatched. Germline CDR1 and CDR2: SGHTA and FQGNSA. CDR3 DNA sequence: TGTGCCAGCAGAAAACAGGGGGTGTGGGAAAAACTGTTTTTT. Its translation: CASRKQGVWEKLFF. Based on the CDR3 plus reference TRBV7-2 and TRBJ1-4, the full variable domain is GAGVSQSPSNKVTEKGKDVELRCDPISGHTALYWYRQSLGQGLEFLIYFQGNSAPDKSGLPSDRFSAERTGGSVSTLTIQRTQQEDSAVYLCASRKQGVWEKLFFGSGTQLSVL.

V usage is TRBV14 and J usage is TRBJ2-7, with TRBD1 matching 8 bases. V trimming: 4 bases; J trimming: 6 bases; junction bases outside the gene matches: 8. CDR3 length: 14 residues. The germline CDR1 and CDR2 sequences are SGHDN and FVKESK. CDR3: CASSPGTGFLEQYF. The CDR3, as DNA: TGTGCCAGCAGCCCCGGGACAGGTTTCCTCGAGCAGTACTTC.

The rearrangement joins TRBV30 to TRBJ1-6; D call uncertain. The CDR3 is 15 amino acids. The germline V gene encodes CDR1 GTSNPN and CDR2 SVGIG (reference sequence). V shed 0 bases and J shed 5 bases, with 11 bases lying between them. The CDR3 loop is CAWSVRTADNSPLHF. The DNA of the CDR3 is TGTGCCTGGAGTGTACGGACGGCCGATAATTCACCCCTCCACTTT.

The chain links TRBV30 to TRBJ1-5, with TRBD1 identical over 7 bases. Losses at the gene ends were 2 bases for V and 1 base for J; bases not matched to a gene: 5. Germline assignment: CDR1 GTSNPN and CDR2 SVGIG (reference sequence). The CDR3 totals 15 residues. This chain's CDR3 is CAWSRGGQSNQPQHF. Here the CDR3 DNA reads TGTGCCTGGAGTCGAGGGGGCCAGAGCAATCAGCCCCAGCATTTT.

This clone was detected once. This chain links TRBV10-3 with TRBJ1-6; no definite D call. The germline V and J ends were trimmed by 0 bases and 9 bases, with 12 bases remaining between them. Germline CDR1 is ENHRY and CDR2 is SYGVKD. This CDR3 contains 15 residues. The CDR3 reads CAISESWVMGSPLHF. The DNA for the CDR3 is TGTGCCATCAGTGAGTCTTGGGTAATGGGTTCACCCCTCCACTTT.